A selection of T cell receptor beta chains follows, all from one sample in a study of CD8 T cells in Susac syndrome. From the immunoSEQ multiplex PCR reads, TCRdb called clonotypes with MiXCR, one entry per CDR3 protein. There are roughly 200,000 distinct CDR3 sequences in the sample; around 94% occur only once, and 0.095% to 0.1% lies in the top ten. The sequenced sample consisted of CD4+ T cells from PBMCs. These receptors all stem from a human donor with Susac syndrome. CDR3s include the opening cysteine and the closing phenylalanine or tryptophan. Fields, in order: V gene, J gene, CDR3 protein.

V: TRBV5-4; J: TRBJ2-1; CDR3: CASSLIGRSNEQFF
V: TRBV30; J: TRBJ2-5; CDR3: CAWSWSGIQETQYF
V: TRBV5-6; J: TRBJ1-2; CDR3: CASSLEGAGVYGYTF
V: TRBV11-2; J: TRBJ1-1; CDR3: CASSLDLGEGVGTEAFF
V: TRBV12-3/TRBV12-4; J: TRBJ1-2; CDR3: CASSPGQSQRGYTF
V: TRBV7-9; J: TRBJ1-2; CDR3: CASSPGGTYGYTF
V: TRBV4-3; J: TRBJ1-4; CDR3: CASSQATSTNEKLFF
V: TRBV24-1; J: TRBJ2-1; CDR3: CATSDPGASFREQFF
V: TRBV6-1; J: TRBJ2-3; CDR3: CASSKRLAAHTDTQYF
V: TRBV4-1; J: TRBJ2-4; CDR3: CASSQPLAGGLKNIQYF
V: TRBV30; J: TRBJ1-1; CDR3: CAWSVGSPYNTEAFF
V: TRBV7-9; J: TRBJ1-6; CDR3: CASRSTGENSPLHF